Reported below is one T cell receptor (beta chain). Its antigen is currently unknown. This sample was taken from a study of regulatory T cells in long-lasting Graves disease. Study background: Those Graves' patients who were newly diagnosed had been on antithyroid drugs under 3 months. Study results and caveats: Newly diagnosed patients shared about a thousand public clonotypes; persistent patients shared approximately 2,700.

Researchers made TCR beta libraries by using iRepertoire HTBI primers and running Arm-PCR on CDR3 regions. TCRdb fed the multiplex PCR reads into MiXCR, producing one record per CDR3 protein. The table shows 200,000 to 300,000 distinct CDR3 sequences, with 20% occurring only once. Stated time point: newly diagnosed GD, antithyroid drugs for less than 3 months. RNA extracted from PBMCs served as the sequencing template. The V end was cut by 6 bases, the J end by 7 bases, with 12 bases between. CDR3 length: 12 residues. Germline V gene data show CDR1 as MNHEY and CDR2 as SVGEGT. The sample here was peripheral blood mononuclear cells (PBMCs), taken at new diagnosis, from a patient treated with antithyroid drugs. This clonotype was obtained from a female donor with Graves disease. The V gene is TRBV6-2 or TRBV6-3, the J gene TRBJ2-5; TRBD1 might be the D (6 bases). The CDR3 loop reads CASSTGMGTQYF. CDR3 in DNA: TGTGCCAGCAGCACAGGGATGGGGACCCAGTACTTC.